The count of the clone carrying this TCR beta chain is one. The data derive from a study of cytomegalovirus exposure and HLA in healthy donors. PCR involved 60 Vbeta and 13 Jbeta primers. Clones were sequenced by immunoSEQ multiplex PCR, and TCRdb holds only the in-frame ones, with some missing. Seen here are 50,000 to 65,000 clones, about four fifths observed once, and the top ten hold about 51%. Sequenced: PBMCs. The source of this sequence is a man aged 50 or older in good health and CMV-seropositive.

CDR3 loop: CASSQETPGGTDTQYF. In DNA form, the CDR3 reads TGTGCCAGCAGCCAAGAAACGCCCGGAGGGACAGATACGCAGTATTTT. V usage is TRBV16 and J usage is TRBJ2-3; weak D call: TRBD2 (6 bases). The CDR3 has 16 amino acids. Germline V gene lookup returns CDR1 KGHSY and CDR2 FQNENV. Deletions cut 2 bases from V and 3 bases from J, with 15 bases between.